This note documents a single T cell receptor beta chain sequence. This CDR3 spans 13 amino acids. Trimming shortened V by 1 base and J by 7 bases, and 11 bases separated the two germline ends. Germline V lookup: CDR1 MNHEY, CDR2 SVGAGI. Clones were read by immunoSEQ multiplex PCR, and TCRdb kept only the in-frame ones, dropping some. The sample lists 65,000 to 75,000 clones, 84% seen once, with less than 25% in the top ten. The data belong to a study of T cell responses to AZD1222 COVID-19 vaccine. The TCR originated in an adult in good health. This sequence joins TRBV6-5 and TRBJ2-7; no clear D. The sequenced sample was peripheral blood, obtained on day 0 of AZD1222 vaccination. The CDR3 protein is CASSYWNLGEQYF. CDR3 nucleotides: TGTGCCAGCAGTTACTGGAACTTGGGGGAGCAGTACTTC.